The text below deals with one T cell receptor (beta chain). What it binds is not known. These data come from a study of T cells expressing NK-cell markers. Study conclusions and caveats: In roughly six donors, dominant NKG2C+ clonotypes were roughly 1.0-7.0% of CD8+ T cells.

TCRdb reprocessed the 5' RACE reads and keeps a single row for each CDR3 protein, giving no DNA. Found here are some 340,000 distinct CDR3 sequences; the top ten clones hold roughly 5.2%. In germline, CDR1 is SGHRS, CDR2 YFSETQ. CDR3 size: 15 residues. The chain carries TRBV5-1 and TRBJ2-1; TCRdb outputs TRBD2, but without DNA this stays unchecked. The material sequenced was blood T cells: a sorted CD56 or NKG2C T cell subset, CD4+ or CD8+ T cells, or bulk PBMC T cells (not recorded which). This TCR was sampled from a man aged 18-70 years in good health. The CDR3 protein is CASSILAGPENEQFF.